Sequencing of this T cell receptor beta chain was carried out in a study of CD8+ T cells in alopecia areata. Extracted from the samples, RNA was reverse transcribed into cDNA to serve as the sequencing template. Libraries were prepared by immunoSEQ multiplex PCR; TCRdb keeps only in-frame clonotypes and omits some of them. The sample contains 180,000 or so clones, approximately 70% of which appear only once. This clone was found a few times. Being one base from a much bigger clone, this may be a read error. The sample holds other DNA sequences that translate to the same CDR3. In germline, CDR1 is SEHNR, CDR2 FQNEAQ (reference sequence). The CDR3 runs 15 residues. With V trimmed by 0 bases and J by 1 base, 2 bases remained unmatched.

This receptor was obtained from a human donor with alopecia areata. The chain combines TRBV7-9 with TRBJ2-7, with TRBD1 identical over 8 bases. The source material was CD8+ T cells sorted from blood, sampled at week 0. The CDR3 here is CASSLARTGSYEQYF. The DNA of the CDR3 is TGTGCCAGCAGCTTAGCAAGGACAGGGTCCTACGAGCAGTACTTC.